These 14 T cell receptor beta chains were sequenced from one sample in a study of regulatory T cells in long-lasting Graves disease. Arm-PCR of CDR3 regions and iRepertoire HTBI primers were the basis on which TCR beta libraries were built. Each CDR3 protein is one row after TCRdb ran MiXCR on the multiplex PCR reads. Seen here are about 420,000 distinct CDR3 sequences, 20% to 25% observed once, and the top ten hold around 24%. The time point was: persistent/refractory GD, antithyroid drugs over 5 years with positive TRAb. With RNA extracted from PBMCs as input, the TCR library was made. The sequencing used peripheral blood mononuclear cells (PBMCs), collected when the disease was refractory, from a patient treated with antithyroid drugs. The receptors come from a female donor with Graves disease.

This clonotype occurred a few times. The J gene is TRBJ2-7, the V gene TRBV6-1; no definite D call. The CDR3 extends over 14 amino acids. Germline CDR1 MNHNS, CDR2 SASEGT. The V and J ends lost 6 bases and 0 bases respectively, with 12 bases between them. The CDR3, as DNA: TGTGCCAGCAGGGTCCCTGGAGCCTCCTACGAGCAGTACTTC. This gives the protein CASRVPGASYEQYF.

This clonotype was counted a few times. The rearrangement links TRBV5-1 to TRBJ2-5; D call uncertain. The V end was cut by 5 bases, the J end by 5 bases, with 13 bases between. CDR1 and CDR2 from the germline V gene are SGHRS and YFSETQ. This CDR3 is built from 13 residues. In DNA, the CDR3 is TGCGCCAGCAGTACCCAAAGGTGGGAGACCCAGTACTTC. Residues: CASSTQRWETQYF.

The rearrangement joins TRBV10-3 to TRBJ2-7; D remains unclear. Between the trimmed V and J ends, which lost 6 bases and 0 bases, there was a span of 12 bases. Germline-derived CDR1 and CDR2 are ENHRY and SYGVKD. The CDR3 consists of 14 residues. The CDR3 reads CAIRDQRSSYEQYF. The CDR3 DNA reads as TGTGCCATCAGGGACCAACGAAGCTCCTACGAGCAGTACTTC.

This CDR3 reads CSVWASQSGNTIYF. The DNA for the CDR3 is TGCAGCGTTTGGGCCAGTCAATCTGGAAACACCATATATTTT. V is TRBV29-1 and J is TRBJ1-3; D unresolved. V was pared by 5 bases and J by 1 base, with 12 bases between. From germline, CDR1 is SQVTM and CDR2 ANQGSEA. The CDR3 spans 14 residues.

The rearrangement links TRBV7-6 to TRBJ1-3; 10 bases fit TRBD1. The CDR3 length is 15 residues. With 5 bases clipped from V and 3 bases from J, the junction kept 4 bases outside the gene matches. The V gene's germline CDR1 is SGHVS and CDR2 FNYEAQ. In DNA form, the CDR3 reads TGTGCCAGCAGCCAGACAGGGGGCGATGGAAACACCATATATTTT. It codes for CASSQTGGDGNTIYF.

The chain uses TRBV2 and TRBJ2-5; D may be TRBD1 or TRBD2 (5 bases each). V lost 7 bases, J lost 5 bases, and 11 bases lay in between. Germline CDR1 SNHLY, CDR2 FYNNEI. CDR3 length: 12 amino acids. CDR3 region: CASKLWGETQYF. In DNA form, the CDR3 reads TGTGCCAGCAAATTGTGGGGGGAGACCCAGTACTTC.

The rearrangement links TRBV6-1 to TRBJ1-2; 9 nucleotides align to TRBD1. CDR3 length: 20 residues. V shed 6 bases, J shed 3 bases, and the junction held 23 bases outside the gene matches. The germline V gene encodes CDR1 MNHNS and CDR2 SASEGT. The CDR3 here is CASSRTGERPNTEGDYGYTF. CDR3 in DNA: TGTGCCAGCAGCAGGACAGGGGAAAGGCCCAATACTGAGGGCGACTATGGCTACACCTTC.

The table lists this clonotype with many counts. This sequence joins TRBV2 and TRBJ1-2, with a tentative D call TRBD1 (5 bases). V lost 3 bases, J lost 1 base, and 9 bases lay in between. The germline V gene has CDR1 SNHLY and CDR2 FYNNEI. The CDR3 extends over 14 amino acids. The CDR3 protein is CASSDRAVNYGYTF. CDR3 in DNA: TGTGCCAGCAGTGACAGGGCCGTTAACTATGGCTACACCTTC.

The V gene is TRBV6-9, the J gene TRBJ1-6; unclear D gene. V was clipped by 3 bases and J by 3 bases, with 18 bases between them. Germline CDR1 is MNHGY and CDR2 is SVAAGI. The CDR3 is made up of 18 amino acids. DNA of the CDR3: TGTGCCAGCAGTTACCTGACACCCGATAAACTCTATAATTCACCCCTCCACTTT. Amino acids: CASSYLTPDKLYNSPLHF.

The genes are TRBV5-4 and TRBJ2-2, with 10 bases fitting TRBD1. Germline V gene sequence: CDR1 SGHNT, CDR2 YYREEE (reference sequence). The CDR3 length is 16 residues. With V trimmed by 2 bases and J by 4 bases, 5 bases remained unmatched. CDR3 in amino acids: CASSLDRGLITGELFF. The CDR3 nucleotides are TGTGCCAGCAGCTTAGACAGGGGGCTAATCACCGGGGAGCTGTTTTTT.

As for this clonotype: It may be a read error: a sequence one base away is much more abundant. The chain employs TRBV2 and TRBJ2-7; a weak D match, TRBD1 (6 bases). The V gene's germline CDR1 is SNHLY and CDR2 FYNNEI. The ends were cut back, 6 bases at V and 2 bases at J, with 14 bases in the middle. The CDR3 is 14 residues long. The CDR3 bases are TGTGCCAGCAGAGGGGGTTTGCCCCCCTACGAGCAGTACTTC. It yields the protein CASRGGLPPYEQYF. Variable domain in full (rest from reference TRBV2 and TRBJ2-7): EPEVTQTPSHQVTQMGQEVILRCVPISNHLYFYWYRQILGQKVEFLVSFYNNEISEKSEIFDDQFSVERPDGSNFTLKIRSTKLEDSAMYFCASRGGLPPYEQYFGPGTRLTVT.

This clonotype was counted a few times. The V call is TRBV27, the J call TRBJ2-7; 9 nucleotides match TRBD1. Trimming at V came to 0 bases and at J to 1 base, leaving 1 base not matched to a gene. This CDR3 is built from 15 residues. Germline CDR1 is MNHEY and CDR2 is SMNVEV (reference sequence). CDR3 sequence: CASSLSGQGSYEQYF. The DNA for the CDR3 is TGTGCCAGCAGTTTATCGGGACAGGGTTCCTACGAGCAGTACTTC.

V is TRBV18 and J is TRBJ2-7; D ambiguous. CDR3 length: 13 amino acids. Trimming removed 3 bases at V and 6 bases at J, with 12 bases between. Looked up from germline, CDR1 is KGHSH and CDR2 is LQKENI. CDR3 sequence reads: CASSPPSKGEQYF. CDR3 in DNA: TGTGCCAGCTCACCCCCCAGCAAGGGCGAGCAGTACTTC.

In this sample, this clonotype turned up a few times. The chain has TRBV28 and TRBJ2-7; D is perhaps TRBD2 (5 bases). Germline CDR1 reads MDHEN; CDR2 reads SYDVKM. The CDR3 has 14 residues. Between the trimmed V and J ends, which lost 6 bases and 3 bases, there was a span of 15 bases. CDR3 residues: CASRPEPGIYEQYF. As DNA, the CDR3 is TGTGCCAGCAGACCGGAACCGGGGATCTACGAGCAGTACTTC.